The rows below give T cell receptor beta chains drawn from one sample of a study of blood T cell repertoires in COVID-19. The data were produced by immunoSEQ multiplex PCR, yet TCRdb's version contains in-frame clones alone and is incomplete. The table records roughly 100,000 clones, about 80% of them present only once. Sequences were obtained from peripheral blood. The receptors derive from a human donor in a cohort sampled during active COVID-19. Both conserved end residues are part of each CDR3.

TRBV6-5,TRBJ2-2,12,CASRGGTGELFF
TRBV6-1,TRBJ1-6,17,CASSEYTGSSYNSPLHF
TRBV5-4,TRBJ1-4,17,CASSPDRRLNSNEKLFF
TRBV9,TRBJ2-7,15,CASSVEGAPWGEQYF
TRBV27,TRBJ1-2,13,CASSFRGPGSYTF
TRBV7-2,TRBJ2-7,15,CASSPRQGRAYEQYF
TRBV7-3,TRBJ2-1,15,CASSFGTSGGVELFF
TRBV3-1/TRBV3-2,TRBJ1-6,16,CASSQGIGQGNSPLHF
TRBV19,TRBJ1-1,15,CASSMGGGMNTEAFF
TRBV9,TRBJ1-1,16,CASSPLPGQGAGEAFF
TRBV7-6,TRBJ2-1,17,CASSLPLAGGLYNEQFF
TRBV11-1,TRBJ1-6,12,CASSLSDSPLHF
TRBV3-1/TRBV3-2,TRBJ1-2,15,CASSAGGSRAYGYTF
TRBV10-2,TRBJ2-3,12,CASRTSTDTQYF